This T cell receptor (beta chain) derives from a study of T cells in Graves' hyperthyroidism and ophthalmopathy. Researchers amplified the TCR beta CDR3 regions from RNA transcripts. Using the HTBI primer set, a first-round RT-PCR was run on the TCR CDR3. TCRdb redid the calling of the multiplex PCR reads with MiXCR, one entry per CDR3 protein. The profile shows 450,000 to 700,000 distinct CDR3 sequences, 46% of them singletons. Germline assignment: CDR1 WSHSY and CDR2 SAAADI. There are 15 residues in the CDR3. As for this clonotype: Its antigen is unidentified. The junction departs from germline at one end; a sequencing error may be responsible.

Study results and caveats: A model of 13 V-J pairs discriminated ophthalmopathy from stable hyperthyroidism.

The study excluded patients with uncontrolled infection, other autoimmune disease, pregnancy or lactation. Sequenced input: peripheral blood or thyroid tissue (not recorded which). The genes are TRBV10-2 and TRBJ2-2; TRBD2 matches at 7 bases. The TCR comes from a woman aged 18-29 years with Graves' hyperthyroidism. CDR3 amino acids: CASSGLAANTGGLFF. The DNA for the CDR3 is TGCGCCAGCAGTGGGCTAGCGGCGAACACCGGGGGGCTGTTTTTT.